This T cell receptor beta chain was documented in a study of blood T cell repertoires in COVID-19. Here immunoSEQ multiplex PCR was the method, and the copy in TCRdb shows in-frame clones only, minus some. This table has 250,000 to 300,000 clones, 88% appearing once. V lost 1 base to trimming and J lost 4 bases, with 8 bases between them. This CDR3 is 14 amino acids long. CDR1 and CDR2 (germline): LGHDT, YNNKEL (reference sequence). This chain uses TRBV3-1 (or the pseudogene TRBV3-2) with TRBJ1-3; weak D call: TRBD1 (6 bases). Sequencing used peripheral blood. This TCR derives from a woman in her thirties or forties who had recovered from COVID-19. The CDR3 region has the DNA TGTGCCAGCAGCCAAGCTGGGGGCGGAAACACCATATATTTT. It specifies CASSQAGGGNTIYF.